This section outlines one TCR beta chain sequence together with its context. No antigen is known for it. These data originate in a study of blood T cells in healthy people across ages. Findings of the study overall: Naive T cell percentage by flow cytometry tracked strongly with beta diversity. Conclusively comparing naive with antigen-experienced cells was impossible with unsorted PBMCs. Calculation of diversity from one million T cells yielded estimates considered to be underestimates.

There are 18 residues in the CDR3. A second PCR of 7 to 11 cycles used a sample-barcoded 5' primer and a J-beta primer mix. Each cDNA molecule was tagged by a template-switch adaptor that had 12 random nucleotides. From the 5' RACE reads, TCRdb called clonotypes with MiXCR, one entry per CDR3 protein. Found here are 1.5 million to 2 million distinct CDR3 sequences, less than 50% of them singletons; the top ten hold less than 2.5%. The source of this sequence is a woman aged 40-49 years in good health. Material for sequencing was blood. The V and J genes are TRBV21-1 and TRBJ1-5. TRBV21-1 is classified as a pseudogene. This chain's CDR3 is CASSIVGRHDHSNQPQHF. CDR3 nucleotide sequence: TGTGCCAGCAGCATCGTCGGCCGGCATGATCATAGCAATCAGCCCCAGCATTTT.